This record covers a single T cell receptor (beta chain). This clonotype was seen repeatedly, ten times or more. Its specific antigen is unknown. No base qualities exist here, and no much larger clone lies one base off it. This entry is derived from a study of regulatory T cells in long-lasting Graves disease (dated by TCRdb to the early 2020s). Looking at the study overall: Newly diagnosed Graves' disease patients had taken antithyroid drugs for less than 3 months. Peripheral blood TCR sequencing and RNA sequencing compared persistent Graves' disease patients with newly diagnosed Graves' disease patients. The study was conducted in China and was registered as a clinical trial. TCR sequencing covered about 13 persistent and some 20 newly diagnosed Graves' disease patients, some 33 samples in total.

The label giving this sample's time point can be read as: newly diagnosed GD, antithyroid drugs for less than 3 months. For both TCR sequencing and RNA sequencing, RNA was extracted from PBMCs using TRIzol. The diagnosis of Graves' disease was made according to American Thyroid Association guidelines. Patients for the study were recruited at an endocrinology department in Xi'an, China. Each patient gave approximately 9 milliliters of peripheral blood, collected in an EDTA anticoagulant tube. Ficoll Paque Plus density gradient separation was used to isolate PBMCs, and no further T cell sorting was done. RNA quality was checked with an Agilent 2100 Bioanalyzer and agarose gel, and concentration with a NanoDrop 2000. Library creation used multiplex PCR. Data came from an Illumina HiSeq 4000. iRepertoire HTBI primers and Arm-PCR amplification of CDR3 regions were used to construct TCR beta libraries. PCR products were gel purified before sequencing. Concerning the study's data processing: Gene usage analysis of CDR3 amino acid clonotypes used the 55 to 80 TRBV and more than 13 TRBJ segments found across samples. Filtered high-quality paired reads were merged into contigs using COPE and FqMerger. Contigs were aligned with BLAST to IMGT TRBV, TRBD and TRBJ reference genes, and CDR3 was defined per IMGT. Any clonotype with a frequency above 0.1% was counted as a highly expanded clone. Repertoire diversity was measured by Shannon entropy, and V-J evenness by the Gini coefficient. Clonotypes shared by more than one individual were considered public. TCRdb reran the public reads through fastp at Q25 and MiXCR, keeping productive beta chains. Identical CDR3 protein sequences are pooled into one entry, listed with their most common genes and DNA. V and J calls and clone size were set by TCRdb, not the authors. The sample contains roughly 560,000 distinct CDR3 sequences, about 16% of them found a single time. About 25% of the sample is in the top ten clones.

On the study overall, not on this receptor specifically: Sequencing and analysis were restricted to the TCR beta chain. Because the primary lesion, thyroid tissue, could not be accessed, the study looked at peripheral blood alone. Patients with persistent disease shared more public clonotypes (approximately 2,500) than newly diagnosed patients did (nearly 1,000). The authors noted that the small sample size was a limitation that may lower accuracy. Compared with newly diagnosed patients, patients with persistent Graves' disease had lower TCR Shannon entropy and fewer highly expanded clones, which suggests clonal expansion.

The sample was also reused in another study, on T cells in Graves' hyperthyroidism and ophthalmopathy. As that second paper reports: A patient counted as having stable Graves' hyperthyroidism if no progression to ophthalmopathy occurred over 18 months of follow-up. The hyperthyroidism patients were between 18 and 65 years old and newly diagnosed, with a disease duration of less than 2 months. The study excluded patients with uncontrolled infections, other autoimmune diseases, pregnancy or lactation. Diagnoses were established on the basis of clinical symptoms, serum thyroxine and TRAb, thyroid ultrasound, and orbital computed tomography. For the first round of RT-PCR on the TCR CDR3, the HTBI primer set was used together with the Qiagen OneStep RT-PCR kit. Blood samples also contained most of the expanded thyroid clonotypes (frequency above 0.001), which suggests that blood repertoires may reflect thyroid immune responses. Ophthalmopathy was separated from stable hyperthyroidism by a 13 V-J signature model, with approximately 85% sensitivity and just over 81% specificity obtained in cross-validation and 80%/75% obtained in testing. During validation, the model predicted progression to ophthalmopathy a median of around 7 months ahead of onset, with roughly 65% sensitivity and roughly 75% specificity. To identify TCR V-J signatures that set the groups apart, the researchers used a discovery cohort of more than 95 patients, made up of approximately 43 with Graves' ophthalmopathy and some 55 with stable Graves' hyperthyroidism. An independent validation cohort of some 18 hyperthyroidism patients and 17 patients who later progressed to ophthalmopathy tested prospective prediction of ophthalmopathy. The 95 to 100 discovery patients were randomly split 7:3 into training and test sets. Thyroid tissue and blood T-cell repertoires from about 6 Graves' hyperthyroidism patients were also compared in the study. Following sampling, methimazole starting at 30 mg daily was given to hyperthyroidism patients, and high-dose intravenous methylprednisolone was given to ophthalmopathy patients. Libraries were constructed in a second round of multiplex PCR, after which size selection and purification were performed. Paired-end sequencing of the libraries was performed with 100 bp reads on an Illumina HiSeq2000. SOAPnuke was used to process the raw data, throwing out any read that contained adapters or uncalled bases, had a mean Phred below 15, or lacked an exact constant-primer or identifier match. High-quality paired reads were merged with COPE v1.2.5, and unique nucleotide sequences were defined as clonotypes. Clonotypes were aligned to IMGT TRBV, TRBD and TRBJ reference segments using MiTCR v1.1. Only V-J combinations with frequency above 0.0001, covering about 99% of repertoires, were analysed. The TCS score was defined as F50 (clonal expansion) divided by E x V (chaos), with BLOSUM62-based TCRdist calculated between CDR3 peptides within each V-J. Welch's t-statistics and random forest reduced around 550 V-J features to 10 to 15, which were used in a naive Bayes classifier (R e1071). No statistical method was used to fix the sample size in advance, and group allocation was not hidden from the investigators. The paper reports TCR Vbeta CDR3 sequencing of roughly 140 peripheral blood samples: approximately 41 ophthalmopathy, about 75 hyperthyroidism and about 17 progressor patients.

Sequenced here: peripheral blood mononuclear cells (PBMCs), sampled at new diagnosis, from a patient treated with antithyroid drugs. This receptor was taken from a woman aged 40 to 65 with Graves disease. Donor details come from another sample of the same person, matched by shared clones.

The nucleotides are TGCGCCAGCAAGGCAGGGGGCCCTGGGAACACTGAAGCTTTCTTT. Its amino acids are CASKAGGPGNTEAFF. Recombination joined TRBV5-1 with TRBJ1-1; TRBD1 lines up with 8 middle nucleotides. Germline trimming: 6 bases from V, 1 base from J; junction bases outside gene matches: 8. The germline V gene encodes CDR1 SGHRS and CDR2 YFSETQ. The CDR3 has 15 amino acids, counting the end cysteine and phenylalanine. Only the CDR3 DNA is retained, 45 bases long and in frame from the first base.